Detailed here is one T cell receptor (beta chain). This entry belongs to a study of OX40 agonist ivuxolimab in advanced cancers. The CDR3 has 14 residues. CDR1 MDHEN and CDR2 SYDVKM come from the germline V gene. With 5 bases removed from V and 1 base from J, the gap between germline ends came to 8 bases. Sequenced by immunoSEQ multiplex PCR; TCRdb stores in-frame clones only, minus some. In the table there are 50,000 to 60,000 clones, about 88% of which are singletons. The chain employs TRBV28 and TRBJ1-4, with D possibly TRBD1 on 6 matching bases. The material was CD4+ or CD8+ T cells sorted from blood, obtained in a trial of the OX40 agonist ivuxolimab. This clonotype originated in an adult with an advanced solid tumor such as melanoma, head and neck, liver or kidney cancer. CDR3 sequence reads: CASSIQGTNEKLFF. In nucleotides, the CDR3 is TGTGCCAGCAGTATACAGGGAACTAATGAAAAACTGTTTTTT.